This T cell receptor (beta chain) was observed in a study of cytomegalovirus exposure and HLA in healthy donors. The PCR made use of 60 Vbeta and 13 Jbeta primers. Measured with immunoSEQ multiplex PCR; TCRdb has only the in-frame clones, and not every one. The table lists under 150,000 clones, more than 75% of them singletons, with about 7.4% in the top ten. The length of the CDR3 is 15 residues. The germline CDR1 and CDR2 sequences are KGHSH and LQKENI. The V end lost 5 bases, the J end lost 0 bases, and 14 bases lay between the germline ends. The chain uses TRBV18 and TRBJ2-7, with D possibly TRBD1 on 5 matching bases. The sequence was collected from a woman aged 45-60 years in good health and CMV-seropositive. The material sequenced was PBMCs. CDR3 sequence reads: CASSTPTASSYEQYF. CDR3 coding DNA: TGTGCCAGCTCAACCCCGACAGCCAGCTCCTACGAGCAGTACTTC.